The sequence of this TCR beta chain was determined in a study of Ad26.COV2.S vaccination and SARS-CoV-2 variants. Study information: Once, or twice with 56 days between doses, Ad26.COV2.S was given intramuscularly.

Points from the study as a whole: Placebo recipients had lower spike-specific TCR breadth than vaccine recipients. A substantial breadth of spike-specific CD8+ and CD4+ T cell responses after vaccination has been reported.

Documented treatment: around 19 received Ad26.COV2.S at low or high dose, single or two shots; about 5 received placebo; per-sample allocation not given. Samples were taken on day 63 after the first vaccine or placebo injection. Profiling relied on immunoSEQ multiplex PCR, and the TCRdb table lists in-frame clones only, not all of them. The sample shows roughly 700,000 clones, 80% to 90% of them seen only once. As concerns this clone: Its target is not known.

Losses at the gene ends were 4 bases for V and 5 bases for J; bases not matched to a gene: 7. This CDR3 has 16 residues. The germline gives CDR1 SGHNT, CDR2 YYREEE (reference sequence). The sequences come from peripheral blood, collected in a trial of Ad26.COV2.S vaccine versus placebo. The chain employs TRBV5-4 and TRBJ2-5, with TRBD2 matching 14 bases. The TCR sequence derives from a person aged 18 to 59 who received the Ad26.COV2.S COVID-19 vaccine or a placebo. CDR3: CASSIGTSGSSETQYF. CDR3 nucleotide sequence: TGTGCCAGCAGCATCGGGACTAGCGGGAGTTCGGAGACCCAGTACTTC.